This is a list of T cell receptor beta chains from one sample in a study of blood T cell repertoires in COVID-19. The repertoire was sequenced with immunoSEQ multiplex PCR; TCRdb's copy has only in-frame clones and lacks some. The sample has 190,000 or so clones, around 78% seen once. Sequencing used peripheral blood. Receptors were obtained from a woman at least 80 years old with active or convalescent COVID-19. Each CDR3 is given with its conserved first and last residue. D genes are given only for firm matches. Part of the rows lack a size; the others show once, few, many or a class for expanded clones.

J gene	V gene	clone size	D gene	CDR3 DNA	CDR3 protein
TRBJ1-1	TRBV6-5	-	TRBD1	TGTGCCAGCAGGGCTCTCACAGGGGGGAACACTGAAGCTTTCTTT	CASRALTGGNTEAFF
TRBJ2-7	TRBV19	-	-	TGTGCCAGTAGTTCCACGCAAATTCTCCCCAGGGTCGAGCAGTACTTC	CASSSTQILPRVEQYF
TRBJ1-5	TRBV29-1	-	-	TGCAGCGTTGAAGATCCCGGGGAGCCCCAGCATTTT	CSVEDPGEPQHF
TRBJ1-4	TRBV28	-	TRBD1	TGTGCCAGCAGTTCCCTCCAGGGGGCAGGTGAAAAACTGTTTTTT	CASSSLQGAGEKLFF
TRBJ1-2	TRBV19	-	-	TGTGCCAGTAGTATTCGGACAAGCCTAGGCTATGGCTACACCTTC	CASSIRTSLGYGYTF
TRBJ2-7	TRBV18	-	TRBD1	TGTGCCAGCTCACCCTTTTCCCCGGGACAGGGAGGGGAGCAGTACTTC	CASSPFSPGQGGEQYF
TRBJ2-7	TRBV10-2	once	TRBD1	TGCGCCAGCAGTGAACAAGGACAGGTGGGGCAGTACTTC	CASSEQGQVGQYF
TRBJ2-7	TRBV13	-	TRBD2	TGTGCCAGCCGAGTCTATAGCGGGGACCTGAGCTCCTACGAGCAGTACTTC	CASRVYSGDLSSYEQYF
TRBJ2-5	TRBV10-3	-	TRBD2	TGTGCCATCAGTGGACTAGCGGGGAACCAAGAGACCCAGTACTTC	CAISGLAGNQETQYF
TRBJ2-7	TRBV4-2	-	-	TGTGCCAGCAGCCAAGGGCTAGGGGCAGGAGAGTACGAGCAGTACTTC	CASSQGLGAGEYEQYF
TRBJ2-1	TRBV2	-	-	TGTGCCAGGCAAGCCGGGGGGCGCTCCTACAATGAGCAGTTCTTC	CARQAGGRSYNEQFF
TRBJ2-5	TRBV2	-	TRBD2	TGTGCCAGCAGTGATAGGACTAGCGGTAGCCCCCAGTACTTC	CASSDRTSGSPQYF
TRBJ2-1	TRBV6-2/TRBV6-3	-	-	TGTGCCAGCAGTTACTTGGTCAGGGGTATCGATGAGCAGTTCTTC	CASSYLVRGIDEQFF
TRBJ1-6	TRBV9	-	TRBD1	TGTGCCAGCAGCCAGCAGGGGGCGTACTCACCCCTCCACTTT	CASSQQGAYSPLHF
TRBJ2-7	TRBV27	-	-	TGTGCCAGCAGTTTAGACACGATAAGCTCCTACGAGCAGTACTTC	CASSLDTISSYEQYF
TRBJ2-2	TRBV19	-	-	TGTGCCAGTAGTGTCGAAGGGGCCGGGGAGCTGTTTTTT	CASSVEGAGELFF
TRBJ1-5	TRBV10-3	-	-	TGTGCCATCAGTGCGGCAGGGGAACAGCCCCAGCATTTT	CAISAAGEQPQHF
TRBJ1-2	TRBV18	-	-	TGTGCCAGCTCACCAGTTGGCAAGAACTATGGCTACACCTTC	CASSPVGKNYGYTF
TRBJ2-2	TRBV7-2	-	-	TGTGCCAGCAGCTTAGTCCCAGCGAACACCGGGGAGCTGTTTTTT	CASSLVPANTGELFF
TRBJ2-3	TRBV6-2/TRBV6-3	-	-	TGTGCCAGCAGTTACTCCGGAGTTTTCGGGGATACGCAGTATTTT	CASSYSGVFGDTQYF
TRBJ2-5	TRBV7-7	-	TRBD1	TGTGCCAGCAGCGCCGAGACAGGGGGTGCCTTTACAGAGACCCAGTACTTC	CASSAETGGAFTETQYF
TRBJ2-7	TRBV10-2	-	TRBD1	TGCGCCAGCAGTGCCCGACAGGGGAGAGGCGAGCAGTACTTC	CASSARQGRGEQYF
TRBJ2-5	TRBV3-1/TRBV3-2	-	TRBD2	TGTGCCAGCAGCGGACTAGCGGGGGGTAAAGAGACCCAGTACTTC	CASSGLAGGKETQYF
TRBJ1-3	TRBV30	-	-	TGTGCCTGGAGTGTCCTTGGGGCCTTCTCTGGAAACACCATATATTTT	CAWSVLGAFSGNTIYF
TRBJ2-2	TRBV4-2	-	-	TGTGCCAGCAGCCCCCGGGGGAGCACCGGGGAGCTGTTTTTT	CASSPRGSTGELFF
TRBJ2-1	TRBV10-2	-	TRBD2	TGCGCCAGCACTACTAGCGGGGGGGCGGGCTACAATGAGCAGTTCTTC	CASTTSGGAGYNEQFF
TRBJ1-3	TRBV7-8	-	-	TGTGCCAGCGGAAGGGGAAGAGTAGGAAACACCATATATTTT	CASGRGRVGNTIYF
TRBJ2-4	TRBV2	-	-	TGTGCCAGCATTTTCATTCTAGCCTCCACCAAAAACATTCAGTACTTC	CASIFILASTKNIQYF
TRBJ1-2	TRBV5-1	few	-	TGCGCCAGCAGCATACAGGGTCCCTATGGCTACACCTTC	CASSIQGPYGYTF
TRBJ2-3	TRBV18	-	TRBD2	TGTGCCAGCTCATCGGGACTAGCGGGGGGCCGCTACACAGATACGCAGTATTTT	CASSSGLAGGRYTDTQYF
TRBJ1-3	TRBV4-3	once	-	TGCGCCAGCAGCCAAGATCCGGCAGGGGCTGGCGGAAACACCATATATTTT	CASSQDPAGAGGNTIYF
TRBJ2-3	TRBV4-3	-	-	TGCGCCAGCAGCCGGTGGGGCAGCACAGATACGCAGTATTTT	CASSRWGSTDTQYF
TRBJ2-5	TRBV29-1	-	-	TGCAGCGTAACGAGACAAGAGACCCAGTACTTC	CSVTRQETQYF
TRBJ2-5	TRBV7-8	-	-	TGTGCCAGCAGCGCAAAAAGCTACCAAGAGACCCAGTACTTC	CASSAKSYQETQYF
TRBJ1-2	TRBV7-8	-	-	TGTGCCAGCAGCCCCCAGGGTCCCCAGGGCTATGGCTACACCTTC	CASSPQGPQGYGYTF
TRBJ2-7	TRBV5-1	once	TRBD1	TGCGCCAGCAGTATTCCGACAGGGGGCTACGAGCAGTACTTC	CASSIPTGGYEQYF
TRBJ2-7	TRBV6-5	-	-	TGTGCCAGCAGTTACCAATCCTACGAGCAGTACTTC	CASSYQSYEQYF
TRBJ1-5	TRBV21-1	-	-	TGTGCCAGCAGCAAAGGAGTAAAGGAGCCCACGCGTCAGCCCCAGCATTTT	CASSKGVKEPTRQPQHF
TRBJ2-1	TRBV12-5	few	-	TGTGCTAGTGGTAGTCCCCGGAATGAGCAGTTCTTC	CASGSPRNEQFF
TRBJ2-2	TRBV27	-	TRBD2	TGTGCCAGCAGTTTGAGAGCGGGGGTTGCGAGGGTGACCGGGGAGCTGTTTTTT	CASSLRAGVARVTGELFF
TRBJ2-1	TRBV28	-	TRBD2	TGTGCCAGCAGTTTCCCGCTAGCGGGGTCCTGGGTCGATGAGCAGTTCTTC	CASSFPLAGSWVDEQFF
TRBJ1-4	TRBV20-1	few	-	TGCAGTGCTAGTGAAGGAGGGACAACTAATGAAAAACTGTTTTTT	CSASEGGTTNEKLFF
TRBJ1-2	TRBV19	-	-	TGTGCCAGTAGTACCGGGCCGGGATATGGCTACACCTTC	CASSTGPGYGYTF
TRBJ1-1	TRBV19	-	TRBD1	TGTGCCAGTAGTATAGACAGGGGGCCTGAAGCTTTCTTT	CASSIDRGPEAFF
TRBJ2-2	TRBV7-8	-	TRBD2	TGTGCCAGCAGCTTAGCGCAGGGCGGGGGGGCCCCTCCGCTGTTTTTT	CASSLAQGGGAPPLFF
TRBJ2-6	TRBV10-3	few	-	TGTGCCATCAGTGAGCCCCATGTCCTAGCTGGGGCCAACGTCCTGACTTTC	CAISEPHVLAGANVLTF
TRBJ1-1	TRBV29-1	-	TRBD1	TGCAGCGCTACGGACAGGGGGGGGACTGAAGCTTTCTTT	CSATDRGGTEAFF
TRBJ1-4	TRBV5-3	-	-	TGTGCCAGAAGCTTGGAGGGGGTTAGTAATGAAAAACTGTTTTTT	CARSLEGVSNEKLFF
TRBJ1-1	TRBV6-5	-	-	TGTGCCAGCAGTTACGGCCGTCCAGGGCTCACTGAAGCTTTCTTT	CASSYGRPGLTEAFF